This TCR beta chain was recorded in a study of cytomegalovirus exposure and HLA in healthy donors. Per germline, CDR1 SGHRS and CDR2 YFSETQ. Trimming stripped 0 bases from V and 3 bases from J, with 14 bases between. CDR3 size: 16 residues. 13 Jbeta primers and 60 Vbeta primers were used for the PCR. Some clones are missing from TCRdb's copy, which holds only in-frame ones; the method was immunoSEQ multiplex PCR. The table lists about 140,000 clones, 75% of them singletons. This sequence originates from a young man in good health and CMV-seronegative. The source material was PBMCs. The chain has TRBV5-1 and TRBJ2-3; D not certain. The CDR3 bases are TGCGCCAGCAGCTTGGATCCCAGGTTTGGTACAGATACGCAGTATTTT. Residues: CASSLDPRFGTDTQYF.